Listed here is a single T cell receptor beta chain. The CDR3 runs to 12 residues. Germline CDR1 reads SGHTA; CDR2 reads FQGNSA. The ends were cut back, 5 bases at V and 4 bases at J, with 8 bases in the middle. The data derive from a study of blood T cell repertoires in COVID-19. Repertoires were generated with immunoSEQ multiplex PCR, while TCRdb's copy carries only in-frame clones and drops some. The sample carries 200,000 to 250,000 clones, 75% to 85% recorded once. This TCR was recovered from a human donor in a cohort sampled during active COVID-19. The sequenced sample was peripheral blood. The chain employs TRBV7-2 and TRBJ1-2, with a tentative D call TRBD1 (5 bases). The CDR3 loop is CASSRDSYGYTF. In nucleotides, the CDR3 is TGTGCCAGCAGCCGAGACAGCTATGGCTACACCTTC.